The rows below give T cell receptor beta chains drawn from one sample of a study of PD-1 blockade in mismatch repair-deficient tumors. Some clones are missing from TCRdb's copy, which holds only in-frame ones; the method was immunoSEQ multiplex PCR. Of some 19,000 clones listed, 82% are singletons. Sequenced here: PBMCs, sampled 52 weeks after starting pembrolizumab. All receptors come from an adult with mismatch repair-deficient cancer. Each CDR3 is given with its conserved first and last residue. D genes are given only for firm matches. The size field is filled for only some rows; it gives once, few, many or a size class.

>TRBV28|-|16|TRBJ1-3|-
TGTGCCAGCAGTCCCTCGGGGGGGGCGACTGGAAACACCATATATTTT
CASSPSGGATGNTIYF
>TRBV5-1|TRBD1|18|TRBJ2-2|-
TGCGCCAGCAGCTTGCAGTCTCCAGGGGGCCTAAACACCGGGGAGCTGTTTTTT
CASSLQSPGGLNTGELFF
>TRBV6-7|-|21|TRBJ2-3|-
TGTGCCAGCAGTTACTCGAGGTACACAGGGTTTAAGCGAGGGGGCACAGATACGCAGTATTTT
CASSYSRYTGFKRGGTDTQYF
>TRBV11-2|TRBD2|15|TRBJ2-7|-
TGTGCCAGCAGCTCAACTAGCGGGGGCCCCTACGAGCAGTACTTC
CASSSTSGGPYEQYF
>TRBV30|-|12|TRBJ1-5|-
TGTGCCTGGTCCGGTAGCAATCAGCCCCAGCATTTT
CAWSGSNQPQHF
>TRBV11-3|-|14|TRBJ1-2|-
TGTGCCAGCAGCTTCGGGGGGTCTAACTATGGCTACACCTTC
CASSFGGSNYGYTF
>TRBV7-3|-|13|TRBJ1-1|few
TGTGCCAGCAGCTTAACCGTGAACACTGAAGCTTTCTTT
CASSLTVNTEAFF
>TRBV14|TRBD1|16|TRBJ2-7|-
TGTGCCAGCAGCCGCTCAACGGGACAGGCCATCTACGAGCAGTACTTC
CASSRSTGQAIYEQYF
>TRBV28|-|16|TRBJ2-1|-
TGTGCCAGCAGTTTACGGCTCTCAGGGCCCTACAATGAGCAGTTCTTC
CASSLRLSGPYNEQFF
>TRBV30|TRBD2|14|TRBJ2-5|-
TGTGCCTCCCTTCCTGCGGGAGGGCAAGAGACCCAGTACTTC
CASLPAGGQETQYF
>TRBV19|TRBD1|15|TRBJ1-5|-
TGTGCCAGTAGATCGAAGGGACAGAGCAATCAGCCCCAGCATTTT
CASRSKGQSNQPQHF
>TRBV19|-|14|TRBJ2-5|-
TGTGCCAGTAGGGACAGCAACCCCGGGGAGACCCAGTACTTC
CASRDSNPGETQYF
>TRBV9|-|14|TRBJ2-1|-
TGTGCCAGCAGCGTAGGCGAACCGTACAATGAGCAGTTCTTC
CASSVGEPYNEQFF
>TRBV10-3|TRBD1|13|TRBJ1-2|few
TGTGCCATCAGTGAGGGGACAGGGTCCGGCTACACCTTC
CAISEGTGSGYTF
>TRBV27|-|14|TRBJ1-5|-
TGTGCCAGCAGTTTACGTTTCGGGATTCAGCCCCAGCATTTT
CASSLRFGIQPQHF
>TRBV19|-|15|TRBJ2-2|-
TGTGCCAGTAGTTCCATCGAGCAGGGGAGCGGGGAGCTGTTTTTT
CASSSIEQGSGELFF
>TRBV5-1|-|15|TRBJ1-1|-
TGCGCCAGCAGCTCCCGTGGGCAGCCGAACACTGAAGCTTTCTTT
CASSSRGQPNTEAFF
>TRBV7-3|TRBD2|15|TRBJ2-2|-
TGTGCCAGCGGGAGCGTTGGGGGGGGTGAGGAGGAGCTGTTTTTT
CASGSVGGGEEELFF
>TRBV5-6|-|19|TRBJ1-2|once
TGTGCCAGCAGCTTGAACTCAGAGTACCAACTATGGTCCGGCTATGGCTACACCTTC
CASSLNSEYQLWSGYGYTF
>TRBV19|TRBD1|16|TRBJ1-1|-
TGTGCCAGTACCTTAAGCCCCGGGACAGCGAACACTGAAGCTTTCTTT
CASTLSPGTANTEAFF
>TRBV6-5|-|15|TRBJ2-1|-
TGTGCCAGCAGTTTAGACATCAGCTCCTACAATGAGCAGTTCTTC
CASSLDISSYNEQFF
>TRBV5-1|TRBD1|16|TRBJ1-1|-
TGCGCCAGCAGCTTACTACCGACAGGGCCGAACACTGAAGCTTTCTTT
CASSLLPTGPNTEAFF